The present T cell receptor (beta chain) was sequenced within a study of T cells after posttransplantation cyclophosphamide. Assay used: immunoSEQ multiplex PCR; TCRdb lists only in-frame clones, some missing. Here the sample spans tens of thousands of clones, roughly 94% being singletons. The receptor's source is a woman aged 25 to 45 in good health and a related stem cell transplant donor. The specimen sequenced was PBMCs.

CDR3 sequence reads: CASSLWGLNTEAFF. The CDR3 region has the DNA TGTGCCAGCAGCTTGTGGGGGCTGAACACTGAAGCTTTCTTT. The V call is TRBV5-5, the J call TRBJ1-1; tentatively, D is TRBD1 (6 bases). The CDR3 consists of 14 residues. Germline V gives CDR1 SGHKS, CDR2 YYEKEE (reference sequence). V gave up 1 base and J gave up 0 bases, with 7 bases separating them.